This note documents a single T cell receptor beta chain sequence. Its antigen specificity is not known. Base qualities are not recorded, but no much larger clone differs from it by a single base. All donors were healthy Caucasians. The twin cohort consisted of three pairs of female monozygotic twins, all aged 18 to 29 years. Positive isolation kits from Invitrogen were used to isolate CD4+ and CD8+ T cell populations. Ends trimmed: V by 3 bases, J by 7 bases; bases unmatched to a gene: 11. Spanning cysteine to phenylalanine, the CDR3 consists of 16 amino acids. Only the CDR3 portion is preserved as DNA: 48 bases, with reading frame beginning at the first base. Based on the germline V gene, the CDR1 and CDR2 sequences are SGHRS and YFSETQ. The sample originates from a study of identical twins (dated by TCRdb to about 2016). Looking at the study overall: The study deep-sequenced TCR alpha and beta repertoires from monozygotic twins, unrelated adults of various ages and cord blood to test whether fetal clonotypes persist. To rule out contamination, replicate twin experiments were performed at different times with different library preparation protocols. The full study reports these points: Out-of-frame TCR alpha sequences shared between twins showed an excess of low generation-probability sequences compared with coincidental sharing between unrelated individuals. Because the same donors could not be followed over many years, the conclusions depended on cross-sectional statistical analysis. In monozygotic twins, out-of-frame TCR alpha sharing was systematically underestimated by recombination models, although the models agreed with sharing between unrelated individuals. Fewer insertions were carried by abundant cord blood beta clonotypes; a weaker similar trend was observed in young adult naive repertoires, while no such trend was observed in memory repertoires. In beta out-of-frame sequences, excess twin sharing was weaker, because having fewer shared sequences lowered the signal-to-noise ratio. Zero-insertion analyses could be partly confounded by invariant T cells such as MAIT and iNKT, although diverse VJ usage argued against such confounding for most clonotypes.

Library method: 5' RACE. The instrument given in TCRdb is Illumina HiSeq 2000. A universal primer binding site was added through template switching, and the final cDNA carried a unique molecular identifier so that TCR cDNA molecules could be counted accurately. First-strand cDNA for TCR alpha and beta chains was synthesized from specific primers in the conserved constant-segment region. To control for contamination, every cDNA library was double barcoded, receiving both a SMART-Mk sample barcode and Illumina barcodes. TruSeq adapter sequences along with Illumina sample barcodes were introduced in two successive PCR steps. Sequencing of the TCR alpha and beta cDNA libraries was done on the Illumina HiSeq platform using custom primers. The study's processing was this. Unique molecular identifiers were extracted from raw reads with MiGEC, and CDR3 positions were determined with MiXCR. Recombination models were inferred per individual with the repgenHMM and IGoR tools using an EM algorithm. Shared clonotypes were analyzed with the tcR package in R, and sharing was normalized by the product of cloneset sizes. Out-of-frame nonproductive sequences were analyzed to study raw recombination free of thymic and clonal selection effects. TCRdb redid the processing of the public reads, applying fastp at Q25 and MiXCR, and retained in-frame beta chains. Rows merge per CDR3 protein into single entries with the most common DNA and genes. TCRdb, not the authors, supplied the V and J calls. A total of about 250,000 distinct CDR3 sequences appear in this sample, around 7.6% of them only once. The ten largest clones add up to under 6% of the sample.

The sample was also reused in another study, on yellow fever vaccine responses in identical twins. As described in the second report: According to the authors, the vaccine-induced T cell response in identical twins seemed to be partly convergent and partly specific to each individual. The study precisely tracked vaccine-responding T cell clones in identical twins.

The sample comprised CD8+ T cells sorted from blood. The chain couples TRBV5-1 to TRBJ2-3, and TRBD2 matches 10 of the central bases. The receptor comes from a woman aged 18-35 years in good health. The nucleotides read TGCGCCAGCAGCTCGACCCTAGCGGGGGCTAGGTATACGCAGTATTTT. Its coded protein is CASSSTLAGARYTQYF.